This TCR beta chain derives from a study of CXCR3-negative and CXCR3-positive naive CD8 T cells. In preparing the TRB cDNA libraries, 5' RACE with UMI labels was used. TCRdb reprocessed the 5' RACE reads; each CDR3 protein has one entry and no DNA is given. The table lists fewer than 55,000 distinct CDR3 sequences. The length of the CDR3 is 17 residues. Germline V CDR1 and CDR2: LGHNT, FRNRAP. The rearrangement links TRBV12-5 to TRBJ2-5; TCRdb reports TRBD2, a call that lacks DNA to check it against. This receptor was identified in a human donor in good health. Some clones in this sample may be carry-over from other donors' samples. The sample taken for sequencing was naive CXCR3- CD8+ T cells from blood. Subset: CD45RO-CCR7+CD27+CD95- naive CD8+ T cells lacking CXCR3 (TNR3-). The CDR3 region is CASVLWGLAGFQETQYF.